A single sample is the source of the 25 T cell receptor delta chains below, sequenced in a study of γδ T cells in repeated Plasmodium falciparum infection. TCRdb re-processed the multiplex PCR reads using CATT. The table lists roughly 48,000 delta-chain clones, 1.6% of them singletons. Bulk repertoires came from Vgamma9/Vdelta2+ or Vdelta2-negative gammadelta T cells flow-sorted from PBMC. The sample taken for sequencing was gamma-delta T cells from blood. These TCRs come from a pool of human donors (malaria-infected and uninfected, not separated).

Only a few counts were recorded for this clone. The TCRdb protein comes from a much larger clone and disagrees with this DNA's translation at residue 9, likely due to a read error; the protein given here is derived from the DNA. In DNA form, the CDR3 reads TGTGCTCTTGGGGGAATAGGGGGGGTTCTGTACACCGATAAACTCATCTTT. This translates into CALGGIGGVLYTDKLIF. The V call is TRDV1, the J call TRDJ1; D is tentatively TRDD1 or TRDD3 (5 bases each). Trimming cost V 4 bases and J 0 bases, with 18 bases left between them. There are 17 residues in the CDR3. Germline V gives CDR1 TSWWSYY, CDR2 QGS.

About this clone itself: A far larger clone is one nucleotide away, so this likely arose from a read error. The sample holds other DNA sequences that translate to the same CDR3. The chain recombines TRDV1 with TRDJ1; 9 bases line up with TRDD2. TCRdb gives no J gene; it was assigned here by matching the DNA to germline. The germline CDR1 and CDR2 sequences are TSWWSYY and QGS. This CDR3 has 25 residues. The V and J ends lost 3 bases and 2 bases, in that order; junction bases with no gene match: 34. The CDR3 DNA is TGTGCTCTTGGGGAGCGTCCTTCCTACGGATGCGACGGTATCCTTCCCGAAGAGCCGACCGATAAACTCATCTTT. Protein product: CALGERPSYGCDGILPEEPTDKLIF.

On this clone itself: A read error likely explains this, since a far larger clone differs by one base. Other nucleotide sequences in the sample specify the same CDR3. This sequence joins TRDV1 and TRDJ1; D may be TRDD3 (5 bases). The CDR3 is 17 amino acids. Germline assignment: CDR1 TSWWSYY and CDR2 QGS. The CDR3 DNA follows: TGTGCCCTTGGGGAAGGAACAAGGAGCCCGTCCTCCGATAAACTCATCTTT. It yields the protein CALGEGTRSPSSDKLIF.

Concerning this clone: This likely reflects a read error, since a far larger clone is one base away. This same CDR3 is encoded by further DNA sequences in the sample. V is TRDV1 and J is TRDJ1; D gene ambiguous. Assignment of the J gene here rests on matching the DNA to germline, because TCRdb gives none. CDR3 length: 21 residues. The V and J ends lost 5 bases and 0 bases respectively, with 31 bases between them. Germline V lookup: CDR1 TSWWSYY, CDR2 QGS. In nucleotides, the CDR3 is TGTGCTCTTGGGAACCTTAGAGCCTCGGGACGAAACACCCCTTACACCGATAAACTCATCTTT. Residues: CALGNLRASGRNTPYTDKLIF.

This clone has more than one count but fewer than ten. It differs at one base from a far larger clone, so likely a read error. Other DNA sequences of this sample code for an identical CDR3. The V gene call is TRDV1, and the J gene call is absent; TRDD3 is taken as the D call from the table, unchecked against the DNA. The CDR3 is 16 residues long. Germline CDR1 TSWWSYY, CDR2 QGS. For the CDR3, the DNA is TGTGCTCTTGGGGATGTTCCGGGGGGGTACACCGATAAGCTCATCTTT. It is translated as CALGDVPGGYTDKLIF.

This clone was seen repeatedly, ten times or more. Given a much more abundant clone one base away, this may be a read error. The rearrangement links TRDV1 to TRDJ1, with TRDD3 identical over 11 bases. This CDR3 contains 17 residues. Germline assignment: CDR1 TSWWSYY and CDR2 QGS. With 2 bases clipped from V and 6 bases from J, the junction kept 11 bases outside the gene matches. The CDR3 nucleotides read TGTGCTCTTGGGGAAGGAGTGGGGGATACGAATGCGTATAAACTCATCTTT. It encodes CALGEGVGDTNAYKLIF.

There are a few counts of this clone. This DNA's translation and the protein TCRdb lists, from a much larger clone, do not match at residue 17, likely due to a read error; the protein shown is translated from the DNA. The gene calls are TRDV1 and TRDJ1; 10 nucleotides match TRDD3. Germline values: CDR1 TSWWSYY, CDR2 QGS. This CDR3 spans 19 amino acids. The CDR3: CALGDPESPYWGMFDKPIF. The CDR3 nucleotides are TGTGCTCTTGGGGATCCCGAATCTCCTTACTGGGGGATGTTTGATAAACCCATCTTT.

About this clone: A read error likely explains why the TCRdb protein, taken from a much larger clone, differs from this DNA's translation at residue 4; the protein shown is translated from the DNA. Other DNA sequences within the sample encode an identical CDR3. The V gene is TRDV2, but the J gene lacks a call; the D call TRDD3 from the table was never checked on the DNA. The CDR3 is made up of 19 amino acids. CDR1 is GEAIGNYY and CDR2 is EKD in the germline V gene. The CDR3 DNA reads as TGTGCCTGTGGCACCTTTTCCTACGGGGGATACGGGTACACCGATAAACTCATCTTC. This codes for CACGTFSYGGYGYTDKLIF.

This clone was seen more than once but under ten times. It differs at one base from a far larger clone, so likely a read error. Other DNA sequences in this specimen translate into the identical CDR3. The chain recombines TRDV2 with TRDJ1; 9 nucleotides agree with TRDD3. CDR1 GEAIGNYY and CDR2 EKD come from the germline V gene. CDR3 size: 18 residues. Here the CDR3 reads CACDPILGDFSYTDKLIF. The CDR3 DNA sequence: TGTGCCTGTGACCCTATACTGGGGGACTTCTCGTACACCGATAAGCTCATCTTT.

This clone was counted between two and nine times. A far larger clone is one base from this, pointing to a likely read error. This sample also contains other DNA sequences that code for the same CDR3. The genes are TRDV1 and TRDJ1; 9 bases map to TRDD3. The J gene was not available in TCRdb and was assigned here by matching the DNA to germline segments. Trimming cost V 0 bases and J 3 bases; bases outside gene matches: 26. Germline CDR1 is TSWWSYY and CDR2 is QGS. The CDR3 runs 23 residues. This CDR3 reads CALGELDASYNPGGLGRPDKLIF. CDR3 in DNA: TGTGCTCTTGGGGAACTAGATGCTTCCTATAACCCTGGGGGATTGGGTCGCCCCGATAAACTCATCTTT.

This clone has only a few counts. Being one base from a much bigger clone, this may be a read error. Other DNA sequences within the sample encode an identical CDR3. The chain has TRDV3 and TRDJ1, with D tentatively TRDD3 (6 bases). In germline, CDR1 is TVYSNPD, CDR2 GDNSRS (reference sequence). The germline V and J ends were trimmed by 2 bases and 0 bases, with 22 bases remaining between them. The CDR3 spans 17 residues. CDR3: CAFPAWVLGDYTDKLIF. CDR3 sequence (DNA): TGTGCCTTTCCCGCCTGGGTACTAGGGGATTACACCGATAAACTCATCTTT. Supplemented by reference TRDV3 and TRDJ1, the full variable domain reads CDKVTQSSPDQTVASGSEVVLLCTYDTVYSNPDLFWYRIRPDYSFQFVFYGDNSRSEGADFTQGRFSVKHILTQKAFHLVISPVRTEDSATYYCAFPAWVLGDYTDKLIFGKGTRVTVEP.

This clone was detected a few times. This DNA translates differently at residue 18 from the TCRdb protein, which is that of a much larger clone; a read error is likely, and the protein shown is the DNA's own translation. The gene calls are TRDV1 and TRDJ1, with 9 positions matching TRDD2. No J gene is reported in TCRdb; it was inferred here by comparing the DNA with germline. The V gene end was trimmed by 1 base and the J gene end by 0 bases; junction bases not matched to a gene: 30. From germline, CDR1 is TSWWSYY and CDR2 QGS. This CDR3 region has 25 residues. The CDR3 is CALGEHPAFLLQVGWVTLYTDKLIF. DNA for the CDR3: TGTGCTCTTGGGGAACACCCGGCCTTCCTACTCCAAGTGGGTTGGGTTACGCTGTACACCGATAAACTCATCTTT.

In its sample, this clone was seen a few times. This DNA's translation differs at residue 7 from TCRdb's protein, which comes from a much larger clone; a read error is likely, and the protein shown is translated from the DNA. V usage is TRDV1 and J usage is TRDJ1, with D possibly being TRDD3 (6 bases). Germline V CDR1 and CDR2: TSWWSYY, QGS. Trimming took 2 bases from V and 3 from J, leaving 22 bases between them. There are 18 residues in the CDR3. CDR3: CALGESQVRLGIPDKLIF. CDR3 in DNA: TGTGCTCTTGGGGAAAGTCAGGTACGTTTGGGGATTCCCGATAAACTCATCTTT.

This clone was counted ten times or more. It differs at one base from a far larger clone, so likely a read error. This same CDR3 is encoded by further DNA sequences in the sample. V gene TRDV1 combines with J gene TRDJ1; weak D call: TRDD3 (6 bases). Germline assignment: CDR1 TSWWSYY and CDR2 QGS. V was trimmed by 6 bases and J by 6 bases, leaving 26 bases between them. The CDR3 is made up of 17 amino acids. CDR3 in amino acids: CALGETLPLYWENKLIF. The CDR3 DNA reads TGTGCTCTTGGTGAAACTCTCCCATTGTACTGGGAGAATAAACTCATCTTT.

This clone was seen many times. The CDR3 bases are TGTGCTCTCTTTCTACGCTCCCTTACTGGGGCCCGAATCCTCGTTCACACCGATAAACTCATCTTT. Amino acid sequence: CALFLRSLTGARILVHTDKLIF. The V gene is TRDV1, the J gene TRDJ1; 7 bases agree with TRDD3. This CDR3 has 22 residues. V dropped 9 bases and J dropped 0; count of bases not matched to a gene: 31. CDR1 and CDR2 from the germline V gene are TSWWSYY and QGS.

This clone was counted between two and nine times. TCRdb shows a much larger clone's protein in place of this DNA's translation, and the two differ at residue 3, likely through a read error; the protein shown is translated from the DNA. This chain uses TRDV1 with TRDJ1; weak D call: TRDD3 (6 bases). In the absence of a J gene in TCRdb, the DNA was matched to germline to assign it here. Germline CDR1 and CDR2: TSWWSYY and QGS. CDR3 size: 16 residues. The CDR3 spells CAPGEQKVWHLRKLIF. The CDR3 DNA sequence: TGTGCTCCTGGGGAACAAAAGGTTTGGCACCTTCGTAAACTCATCTTT.

In its sample, this clone was seen a few times. A much larger clone is a single base away; this may be a read error. The V and J genes are TRDV1 and TRDJ1, with D perhaps matching TRDD1 or TRDD3 (5 bases each). The J gene, not given by TCRdb, was assigned here from a germline match of the nucleotide sequence. V shed 5 bases and J shed 5 bases, with 30 bases lying between them. The germline CDR1 and CDR2 sequences are TSWWSYY and QGS. This CDR3 region has 19 residues. CDR3 coding DNA: TGTGCTCTTGGGTCCCATTGTCCGAATAGATACCTCGCGGATGATAAACTCATCTTT. Amino acid sequence: CALGSHCPNRYLADDKLIF.

The sample holds many counts of this clone. It may be a read error: a sequence one base away is much more abundant. The genes are TRDV3 and TRDJ1; 7 bases are shared with TRDD3. CDR1 TVYSNPD and CDR2 GDNSRS come from the germline V gene (reference sequence). This CDR3 spans 16 amino acids. V dropped 5 bases and J dropped 0; count of bases not matched to a gene: 15. DNA of the CDR3: TGTGCCCCCTTATCCACCGTGGATACGTACACCGATAAACTCATCTTT. Translating gives CAPLSTVDTYTDKLIF.

Worth noting for this clone: A far larger clone is one base from this, pointing to a likely read error. This CDR3 is also generated by other DNA sequences in the sample. This chain uses TRDV2 with TRDJ1, with TRDD3 identical over 8 bases. Here the J gene was assigned by germline matching of the DNA, as TCRdb has none. V lost 1 base to trimming and J lost 0 bases; unmatched junction nucleotides: 3. CDR3 length: 15 amino acids. The V gene's germline CDR1 is GEAIGNYY and CDR2 EKD. The chain's CDR3 is CACDTLGVYTDKLIF. CDR3 nucleotides: TGTGCCTGTGACACACTGGGGGTCTACACCGATAAACTCATCTTT.

Note on this clone: TCRdb assigns this DNA the protein of a much larger clone, which departs from its translation at residue 12; this likely reflects a read error, and the protein shown comes from translating the DNA. The chain recombines TRDV3 with TRDJ1; maybe TRDD2 (5 bases). Germline matching of the DNA provided the J gene here, since TCRdb leaves it blank. V lost 5 bases to trimming and J lost 0 bases, with 37 bases between them. The germline V gene encodes CDR1 TVYSNPD and CDR2 GDNSRS (reference sequence). The CDR3 totals 21 residues. The CDR3 region is CAANKPPPSSTSQGYTDKLIF. The CDR3 coding sequence is TGTGCCGCTAATAAACCTCCCCCTTCATCTACCAGCCAGGGGTACACCGATAAACTCATCTTT.

Turning to this clone: A far larger clone is off by one base, so a read error is likely. Other DNA sequences in this specimen translate into the identical CDR3. The chain combines TRDV1 with TRDJ1, with 8 bases identical to TRDD2. TCRdb supplies no J gene; here it was assigned by aligning the nucleotide sequence to germline. The trim removed 3 bases at V and 0 bases at J, leaving 3 bases unmatched. There are 15 residues in the CDR3. Per germline, CDR1 TSWWSYY and CDR2 QGS. For the CDR3, the DNA is TGTGCTCTTGGGGAGTCCTTCCTAAACACCGATAAACTCATCTTT. It translates to CALGESFLNTDKLIF.

This clone was recorded a few times. The mismatch at residue 5 between this DNA's translation and the TCRdb protein of a much larger clone likely reflects a read error; the protein shown is translated from the DNA. The chain recombines TRDV1 with TRDJ1; 8 nucleotides match TRDD3. TCRdb gives no J gene; it was assigned here by matching the DNA to germline. Germline values: CDR1 TSWWSYY, CDR2 QGS. With V trimmed by 4 bases and J by 0 bases, 34 bases remained unmatched. This CDR3 has 25 residues. The CDR3 reads CALGGLRPSRTYWGSPRVNTDKLIF. For the CDR3, the DNA is TGTGCTCTTGGGGGCCTACGGCCTTCCCGAACCTACTGGGGGTCTCCCCGCGTGAACACCGATAAACTCATCTTT.

At least ten counts were recorded for this clone. J is TRDJ1 and V is TRDV1, with D possibly being TRDD3 (6 bases). The CDR3 length is 19 residues. V was trimmed by 3 bases and J by 0 bases, leaving 23 bases between them. Germline CDR1 reads TSWWSYY; CDR2 reads QGS. The CDR3, as DNA: TGTGCTCTTGGGGAGCATACTGGGAGATACGCTTGGTACACCGATAAACTCATCTTT. It is translated as CALGEHTGRYAWYTDKLIF.

The sample holds a few counts of this clone. The amino acid sequence in TCRdb belongs to a much larger clone and departs from this DNA's translation at residue 6, likely a sequencing read error; the sequence shown is translated from the DNA. This sequence joins TRDV1 and TRDJ1, with 8 bases fitting TRDD3. The CDR3 is made up of 19 amino acids. Germline CDR1 and CDR2: TSWWSYY and QGS. Losses at the gene ends were 1 base for V and 2 bases for J; bases not matched to a gene: 15. CDR3 in amino acids: CALGERYVSGDIDTDKLIF. DNA for the CDR3: TGTGCTCTTGGGGAACGTTACGTCTCGGGGGATATTGATACCGATAAACTCATCTTT.

Regarding this clone: The TCRdb protein, from a much larger clone, departs from this DNA's translation at residue 12, likely by read error; the protein shown derives from the DNA. V is TRDV1 and J is TRDJ1, with D maybe TRDD3 (6 bases). Here the J gene came from matching the DNA to germline, since TCRdb omits it. CDR3 size: 17 residues. The ends were cut back, 2 bases at V and 7 bases at J, with 23 bases in the middle. The germline V gene has CDR1 TSWWSYY and CDR2 QGS. For the CDR3, the DNA is TGTGCTCTTGGGGAATTACCTCTCCCTACGGGGGAGATTAAACTCATCTTT. Protein: CALGELPLPTGEIKLIF.